The clone carrying this TCR beta chain was seen repeatedly, ten times or more. The antigen is not known. This CDR3 is built from 17 residues. Per the germline V gene, CDR1 is MGHRA and CDR2 is YSYEKL. Between the trimmed V and J ends, which lost 2 bases and 0 bases, there was a span of 16 bases. This record belongs to a study of tumor-infiltrating lymphocytes in primary liver carcinoma. For the study at large: Ranging in age from 30 to 69 years, the patients were men and women.

Findings of the study overall: Tumors had a top-250-clone fraction that was significantly higher than blood (p = 0.039). Bulk unsorted sampling precluded comparing CD4+ and CD8+ repertoires.

Germline DNA was extracted too, while blood RNA derived from unsorted whole blood. Preoperatively, around 4 milliliters of peripheral blood were collected. Production of TCR beta cDNA used approximately 480 ng total RNA together with a constant-region primer. What produced the TCR beta libraries was three nested multiplex PCR rounds using slightly modified ARM-PCR. For around 9 cycles apiece, the opening two PCR rounds ran with TRBV1-TRBV30 forward primers and a C-beta reverse primer. TCRdb itself ran the multiplex PCR reads through MiXCR, one entry per CDR3 protein. Of approximately 210,000 distinct CDR3 sequences in the sample, about 61% were seen once.

This receptor was taken from a woman aged 55-69 years with primary liver carcinoma and hepatitis B virus infection. The sample consisted of peripheral blood. The rearrangement uses TRBV4-1 and TRBJ1-2; D unresolved. CDR3 in amino acids: CASSQLEREGPNYGYTF. In DNA, the CDR3 is TGCGCCAGCAGCCAACTAGAAAGGGAGGGTCCTAACTATGGCTACACCTTC.